The 17 T cell receptor beta chains listed next were all sequenced from one sample in a study of blood T cell repertoires in COVID-19. The repertoire was sequenced with immunoSEQ multiplex PCR; TCRdb's copy has only in-frame clones and lacks some. This sample carries some 230,000 clones, approximately 84% of them seen once, and the ten largest clones take less than 2.5%. The source material was peripheral blood. These receptors all stem from a woman in her sixties or seventies with acute or convalescent COVID-19.

DNA for the CDR3: TGTGCCAGCAGCTTTTACGCCGGGACTACCAGAACCTACGAGCAGTACTTC. Amino acids: CASSFYAGTTRTYEQYF. The chain uses TRBV11-2 and TRBJ2-7; 7 nucleotides agree with TRBD2. Germline V gives CDR1 SGHAT, CDR2 FQNNGV. This CDR3 has 17 amino acids. The trim removed 3 bases at V and 2 bases at J, leaving 13 bases unmatched. Complete variable domain (other parts from reference TRBV11-2 and TRBJ2-7): EAGVAQSPRYKIIEKRQSVAFWCNPISGHATLYWYQQILGQGPKLLIQFQNNGVVDDSQLPKDRFSAERLKGVDSTLKIQPAKLEDSAVYLCASSFYAGTTRTYEQYFGPGTRLTVT.

The rearrangement joins TRBV6-5 to TRBJ1-6; possible D gene TRBD1, 6 bases. Germline V gene data show CDR1 as MNHEY and CDR2 as SVGAGI. The length of the CDR3 is 16 residues. V lost 4 bases and J 10 bases, leaving 20 bases between the germline ends. The CDR3 loop is CASSSSSTGFESPLHF. CDR3 sequence (DNA): TGTGCCAGCAGTTCCTCCTCTACAGGGTTCGAGTCACCCCTCCACTTT.

The chain links TRBV6-5 to TRBJ2-5; weak D call: TRBD2 (6 bases). CDR1 and CDR2 from the germline V gene are MNHEY and SVGAGI. The CDR3 totals 13 residues. The germline V and J ends were trimmed by 6 bases and 2 bases, with 10 bases remaining between them. The CDR3 is CASSGTRQETQYF. The DNA for the CDR3 is TGTGCCAGCAGCGGGACTCGTCAAGAGACCCAGTACTTC.

This chain connects TRBV7-2 to TRBJ2-3; 12 bases map to TRBD2. The CDR3 totals 17 residues. From germline, CDR1 is SGHTA and CDR2 FQGNSA. V was pared by 0 bases and J by 2 bases, with 3 bases of the junction left unmatched. The CDR3 DNA sequence: TGTGCCAGCAGCTTAGCGGCTAGCGGGGGGGCCACAGATACGCAGTATTTT. As protein: CASSLAASGGATDTQYF.

The chain uses TRBV5-1 and TRBJ2-7; D call uncertain. Per germline, CDR1 SGHRS and CDR2 YFSETQ. The V end was cut by 4 bases, the J end by 0 bases, with 8 bases between. The CDR3 contains 13 residues. The DNA of the CDR3 is TGCGCCAGCAGCCCGGAGCCCTCCTACGAGCAGTACTTC. Translation: CASSPEPSYEQYF.

This clone was observed a single time. V gene TRBV5-1 combines with J gene TRBJ1-2; tentative D call: TRBD1 (5 bases). The CDR3 totals 13 residues. Germline V gives CDR1 SGHRS, CDR2 YFSETQ. Trimming took 4 bases from V and 5 from J, leaving 12 bases between them. The CDR3 here is CASSPLDTYGYTF. In DNA form, the CDR3 reads TGCGCCAGCAGCCCGTTGGACACATATGGCTACACCTTC.

The chain combines TRBV27 with TRBJ1-2; 7 bases map to TRBD1. The CDR3 extends over 13 amino acids. The V and J ends lost 4 bases and 7 bases, in that order; junction bases with no gene match: 6. The germline gives CDR1 MNHEY, CDR2 SMNVEV (reference sequence). The CDR3 is CASSSDRRGGYTF. The CDR3 region has the DNA TGTGCCAGCAGTTCGGACAGGAGGGGTGGCTACACCTTC.

This clone was seen only once. CDR3 bases: TGTGCCAGTAGCGCACCTAGCGGGGGGGTATACAATGAGCAGTTCTTC. Encoded protein: CASSAPSGGVYNEQFF. The rearrangement links TRBV19 to TRBJ2-1; 12 positions agree with TRBD2. From germline, CDR1 is LNHDA and CDR2 SQIVND (reference sequence). V was clipped by 6 bases and J by 4 bases; unmatched bases: 7. This CDR3 comprises 16 residues.

The chain carries TRBV11-2 and TRBJ2-7, with 8 bases fitting TRBD2. This CDR3 is 18 amino acids long. The J segment lost 2 bases and the V segment lost 1 base, leaving 13 bases of the junction unmatched. Germline CDR1 SGHAT, CDR2 FQNNGV. The CDR3 here is CASSLATTSGPNPYEQYF. In DNA, the CDR3 is TGTGCCAGCAGCTTAGCCACAACTAGCGGACCAAACCCCTACGAGCAGTACTTC.

The chain combines TRBV4-3 with TRBJ1-4; no reliable D call. V shed 0 bases and J shed 2 bases, with 10 bases lying between them. The length of the CDR3 is 16 residues. In germline, CDR1 is LGHNA, CDR2 YSLEER. CDR3 DNA: TGCGCCAGCAGCCAAGATCGGAGTGCCACTAATGAAAAACTGTTTTTT. This gives the protein CASSQDRSATNEKLFF.

This chain connects TRBV6-5 to TRBJ2-7, with 9 bases lining up with TRBD1. CDR3 size: 13 residues. CDR1 and CDR2 (germline): MNHEY, SVGAGI. With 4 bases clipped from V and 5 bases from J, the junction kept 3 bases outside the gene matches. CDR3 DNA sequence: TGTGCCAGCAGTTCAGGACAGGGGAACGAGCAGTACTTC. Protein product: CASSSGQGNEQYF.

The chain links TRBV5-6 to TRBJ2-3, with TRBD2 matching 8 bases. There are 15 residues in the CDR3. In germline, CDR1 is SGHDT, CDR2 YYEEEE. V lost 1 base, J lost 3 bases, and 4 bases stayed unmatched. CDR3 DNA: TGTGCCAGCAGCTTGACCGGGGGGGCGACAGATACGCAGTATTTT. This encodes CASSLTGGATDTQYF.

This clone is a singleton in its sample. This sequence joins TRBV6-5 and TRBJ1-1, with 10 bases fitting TRBD1. Germline assignment: CDR1 MNHEY and CDR2 SVGAGI. The CDR3 totals 12 residues. Losses at the gene ends were 6 bases for V and 10 bases for J; bases not matched to a gene: 5. CDR3 coding DNA: TGTGCCAGCAGCGACCGGGACAGGGGAGCTTTCTTT. Translated: CASSDRDRGAFF.

The rearrangement uses TRBV23-1 and TRBJ1-1, with D hard to call. TRBV23-1 is sorted into the ORF group, with uncertain function. Trimming pared 4 bases from V and 0 bases from J, leaving 21 bases between. The CDR3 covers 18 residues. The CDR3 loop is CASSPQAGAPSMNTEAFF. The CDR3 DNA follows: TGCGCCAGCAGTCCCCAGGCGGGAGCCCCGAGCATGAACACTGAAGCTTTCTTT.

The chain links TRBV9 to TRBJ2-1; D may be TRBD2 (7 bases). CDR3 length: 15 residues. Deletions cut 4 bases from V and 3 bases from J, with 14 bases between. Germline assignment: CDR1 SGDLS and CDR2 YYNGEE. The CDR3 nucleotides are TGTGCCAGCAGCCTCGCGGGGGCCCGCTACAATGAGCAGTTCTTC. Its protein product is CASSLAGARYNEQFF.

The chain joins TRBV6-2 or TRBV6-3 to TRBJ2-7, with 10 nucleotides matching TRBD1. V was clipped by 1 base and J by 2 bases; unmatched bases: 2. The CDR3 contains 15 residues. Per germline, CDR1 MNHEY and CDR2 SVGEGT. The CDR3 here is CASSYYGQGAYEQYF. As DNA, the CDR3 is TGTGCCAGCAGTTACTACGGACAGGGGGCCTACGAGCAGTACTTC.

The V call is TRBV11-2, the J call TRBJ2-6; D remains ambiguous. This CDR3 has 14 residues. V shed 3 bases and J shed 0 bases, with 3 bases lying between them. The germline CDR1 and CDR2 sequences are SGHAT and FQNNGV. The CDR3 DNA follows: TGTGCCAGCAGCTTCAACTCTGGGGCCAACGTCCTGACTTTC. This translates into CASSFNSGANVLTF.